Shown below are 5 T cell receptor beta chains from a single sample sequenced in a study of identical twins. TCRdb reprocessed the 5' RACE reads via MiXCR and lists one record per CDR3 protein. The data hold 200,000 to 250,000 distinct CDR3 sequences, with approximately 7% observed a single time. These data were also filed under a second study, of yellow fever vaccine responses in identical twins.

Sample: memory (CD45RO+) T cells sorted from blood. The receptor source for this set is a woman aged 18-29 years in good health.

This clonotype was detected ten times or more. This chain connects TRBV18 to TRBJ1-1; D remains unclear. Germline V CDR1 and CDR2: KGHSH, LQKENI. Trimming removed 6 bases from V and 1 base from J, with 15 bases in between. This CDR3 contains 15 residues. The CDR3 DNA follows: TGTGCCAGCTCTTCGGGTTTTCTAGGGAACACTGAAGCTTTCTTT. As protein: CASSSGFLGNTEAFF.

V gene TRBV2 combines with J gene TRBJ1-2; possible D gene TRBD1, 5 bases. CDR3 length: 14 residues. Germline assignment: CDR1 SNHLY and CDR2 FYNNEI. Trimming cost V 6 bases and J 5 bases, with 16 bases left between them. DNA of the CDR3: TGTGCCAGCAGAGTACCCGGGGGGGTATATGGCTACACCTTC. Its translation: CASRVPGGVYGYTF.

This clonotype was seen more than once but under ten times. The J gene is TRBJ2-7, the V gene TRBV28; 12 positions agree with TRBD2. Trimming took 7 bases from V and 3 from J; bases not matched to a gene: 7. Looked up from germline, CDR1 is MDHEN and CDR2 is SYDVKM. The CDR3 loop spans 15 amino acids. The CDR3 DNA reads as TGTGCCAGCACCAATCTAGCGGGAGGGAACTACGAGCAGTACTTC. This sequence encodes CASTNLAGGNYEQYF.

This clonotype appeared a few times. The CDR3, as DNA: TGCAGTGCTTTTATAGCGGGTCCCTCAAATGAGCAGTTCTTC. Protein product: CSAFIAGPSNEQFF. V is TRBV20-1 and J is TRBJ2-1, with 7 bases matching TRBD2. The CDR3 length is 14 residues. The trim removed 5 bases at V and 7 bases at J, leaving 11 bases unmatched. Germline CDR1 and CDR2: DFQATT and SNEGSKA (reference sequence).

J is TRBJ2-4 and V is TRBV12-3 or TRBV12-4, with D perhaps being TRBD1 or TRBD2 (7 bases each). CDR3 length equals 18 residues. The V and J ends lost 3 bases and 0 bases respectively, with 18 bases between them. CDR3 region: CASSLGGTVSLAKNIQYF. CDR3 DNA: TGTGCCAGCAGTTTGGGGGGGACAGTATCATTAGCCAAAAACATTCAGTACTTC.